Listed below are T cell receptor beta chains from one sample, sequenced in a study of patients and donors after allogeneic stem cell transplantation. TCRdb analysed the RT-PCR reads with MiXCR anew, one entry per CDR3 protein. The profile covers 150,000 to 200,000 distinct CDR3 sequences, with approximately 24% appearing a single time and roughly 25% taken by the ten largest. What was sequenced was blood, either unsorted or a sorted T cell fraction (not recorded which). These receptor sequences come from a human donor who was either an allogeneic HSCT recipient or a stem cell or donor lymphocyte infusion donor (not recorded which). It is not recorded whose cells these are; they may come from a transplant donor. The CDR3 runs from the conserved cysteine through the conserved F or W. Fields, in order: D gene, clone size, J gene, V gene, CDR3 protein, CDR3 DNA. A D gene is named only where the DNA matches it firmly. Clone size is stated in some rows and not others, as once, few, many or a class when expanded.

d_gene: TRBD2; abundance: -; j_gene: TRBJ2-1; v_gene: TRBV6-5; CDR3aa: CASSNGGYEQFF; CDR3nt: TGTGCCAGCAGTAACGGGGGGTATGAGCAGTTCTTC
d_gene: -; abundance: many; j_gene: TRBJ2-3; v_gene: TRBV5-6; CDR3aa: CASSLGDTQYF; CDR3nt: TGTGCCAGCAGCTTAGGAGATACGCAGTATTTT
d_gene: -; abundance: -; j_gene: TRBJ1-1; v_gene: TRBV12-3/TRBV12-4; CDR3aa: CASSIRAQATEAFF; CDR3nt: TGTGCCAGCAGCATCAGGGCCCAGGCGACTGAAGCTTTCTTT
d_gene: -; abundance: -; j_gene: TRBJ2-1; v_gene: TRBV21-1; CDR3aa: CASSKGWIRRDNEQFF; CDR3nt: TGTGCCAGCAGCAAAGGATGGATCAGGAGGGACAATGAGCAGTTCTTC
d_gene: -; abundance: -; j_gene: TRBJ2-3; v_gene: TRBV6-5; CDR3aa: CASSYSVLSLTDTQYF; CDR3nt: TGTGCCAGCAGTTACTCGGTACTGTCCTTGACAGATACGCAGTATTTT
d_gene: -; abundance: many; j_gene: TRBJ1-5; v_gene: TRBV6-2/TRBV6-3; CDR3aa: CASRHTWAARNQPQHF; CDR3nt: TGTGCCAGCAGGCATACATGGGCCGCGAGGAATCAGCCCCAGCATTTT
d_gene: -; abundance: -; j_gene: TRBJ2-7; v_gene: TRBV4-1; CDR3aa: CASSFGQFLGYEQYF; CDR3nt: TGCGCCAGCAGCTTTGGACAATTCCTGGGATACGAGCAGTACTTC
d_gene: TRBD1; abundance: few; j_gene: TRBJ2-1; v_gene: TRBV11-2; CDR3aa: CASSYDRVNEQFF; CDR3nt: TGTGCCAGCAGCTACGACAGGGTCAATGAGCAGTTCTTC
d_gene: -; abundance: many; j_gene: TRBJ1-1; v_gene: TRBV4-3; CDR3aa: CASSQDPGTGIAFF; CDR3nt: TGCGCCAGCAGCCAAGATCCGGGGACGGGTATAGCTTTCTTT
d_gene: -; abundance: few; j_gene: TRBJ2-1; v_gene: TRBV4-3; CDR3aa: CASSRTTDTNYNEQFF; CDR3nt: TGCGCCAGCAGCCGCACGACAGATACTAACTACAATGAGCAGTTCTTC
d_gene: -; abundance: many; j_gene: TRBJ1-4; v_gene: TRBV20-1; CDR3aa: CSASGRYNEKLFF; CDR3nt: TGCAGTGCTAGTGGACGGTATAATGAAAAACTGTTTTTT
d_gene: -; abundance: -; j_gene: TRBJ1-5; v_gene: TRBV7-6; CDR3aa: CASSLAENQPQHF; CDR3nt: TGTGCCAGCAGCTTAGCAGAAAATCAGCCCCAGCATTTT
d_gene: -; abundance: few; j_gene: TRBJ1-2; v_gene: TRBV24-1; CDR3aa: CATSDPRTYGYTF; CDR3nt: TGTGCCACCAGTGACCCCCGAACTTATGGCTACACCTTC
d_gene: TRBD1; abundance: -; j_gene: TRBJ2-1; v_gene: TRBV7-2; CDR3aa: CASSTYLGQGSNEQFF; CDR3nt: TGTGCCAGCAGCACCTACCTCGGACAGGGGAGCAATGAGCAGTTCTTC
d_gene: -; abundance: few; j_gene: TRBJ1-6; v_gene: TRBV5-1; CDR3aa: CASSLEIDSPLHF; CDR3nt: TGCGCCAGCAGCTTGGAAATTGATTCACCCCTCCACTTT
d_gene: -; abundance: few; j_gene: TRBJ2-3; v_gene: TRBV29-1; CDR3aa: CSLRGAGTIDTQYF; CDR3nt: TGCAGCCTCAGGGGCGCCGGGACCATAGATACGCAGTATTTT
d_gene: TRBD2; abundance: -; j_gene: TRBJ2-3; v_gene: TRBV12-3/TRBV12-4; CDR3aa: CASSFYIYLAAGTDTQYF; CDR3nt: TGTGCCAGCAGTTTCTACATATACCTAGCGGCGGGCACAGATACGCAGTATTTT
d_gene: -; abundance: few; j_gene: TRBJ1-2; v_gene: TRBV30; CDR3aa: CAWISQNHYGYTF; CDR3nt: TGTGCCTGGATAAGTCAAAATCATTATGGCTACACCTTC
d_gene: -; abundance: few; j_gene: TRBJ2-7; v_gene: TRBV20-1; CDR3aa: CSARDFRTNLHEQYF; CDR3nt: TGCAGTGCTAGAGATTTCCGGACCAATCTTCACGAGCAGTACTTC
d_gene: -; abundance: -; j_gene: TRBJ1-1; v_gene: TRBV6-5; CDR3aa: CASSDGTGQNTEAFF; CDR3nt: TGTGCCAGCAGTGACGGGACGGGCCAGAACACTGAAGCTTTCTTT
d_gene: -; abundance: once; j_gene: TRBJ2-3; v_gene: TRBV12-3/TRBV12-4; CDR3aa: CASTWAVRADTQYF; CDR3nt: TGTGCCAGCACTTGGGCGGTGAGAGCAGATACGCAGTATTTT
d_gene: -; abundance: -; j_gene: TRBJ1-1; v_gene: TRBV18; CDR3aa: CASSPSEIQGTEAFF; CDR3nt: TGTGCCAGCTCCCCCTCTGAAATACAGGGCACTGAAGCTTTCTTT